This TCR beta chain was documented in a study of blood T cells in healthy people across ages. Findings of the study overall: Across the age range, TCR beta diversity per million T cells fell in a roughly linear way. In these data, TCR beta diversity tracked strongly with naive T cell percentage.

This clonotype was picked up a small number of times. The antigen is not known. The junction differs from germline at one of its ends, possibly a read error. Using a J-beta primer mix together with a sample-barcoded 5' primer, a second PCR was run for about 7 to 12 cycles. Each cDNA molecule carried a tag from a template-switch adaptor that contained 12 random nucleotides. TCRdb fed the 5' RACE reads into MiXCR, producing one record per CDR3 protein. The data show roughly 2 million distinct CDR3 sequences, with 49% seen just once and roughly 2% held by the top ten. The authors extracted at least 5 micrograms of total RNA per sample. Germline V CDR1 and CDR2: SSHAT, FNYEAQ (reference sequence). The CDR3 covers 15 residues.

The chain is built from TRBV7-7 and TRBJ2-3; D is uncertain. Sequenced sample: blood. The receptor was derived from a middle-aged woman in good health. The CDR3 sequence is CASSLDVGPTDTQYF. The CDR3 DNA reads as TGTGCTAGCAGCTTAGACGTCGGTCCCACAGATACGCAGTATTTT.